The next 10 T cell receptor beta chains were all read from a single sample in a study of T-cell reconstitution after alpha-beta-depleted transplantation in children. A library of TCRbeta sequences, prepared with unique molecular identifiers, was generated. Each CDR3 protein gets one entry after TCRdb re-called the PCR reads with MiXCR. Here the sample spans roughly 790,000 distinct CDR3 sequences, less than 20% being singletons. The source material was PBMCs, mostly from graft donor cells, sampled 360 days after TCRalphabeta/CD19-depleted stem cell transplant. These receptors were collected from a male patient under 18 who had a stem cell transplant for acute lymphoblastic leukemia, so the T cells may come from the graft donor.

This clonotype was detected only a few times. The chain combines TRBV27 with TRBJ2-3, with D unclear. Germline assignment: CDR1 MNHEY and CDR2 SMNVEV (reference sequence). The CDR3 length is 18 residues. V was clipped by 2 bases and J by 0 bases, with 18 bases between them. CDR3 sequence (DNA): TGTGCCAGCAGTTTAGTCTTTGGATTCGCCTCTAGCACAGATACGCAGTATTTT. Its translation is CASSLVFGFASSTDTQYF.

The V call is TRBV7-3, the J call TRBJ2-7; D gene ambiguous. CDR1 is SGHTA and CDR2 is FQGTGA in the germline V gene. V lost 6 bases, J lost 7 bases, and 16 bases lay in between. The CDR3 covers 13 residues. CDR3 loop: CASSSGFLVEQYF. In nucleotides, the CDR3 is TGTGCCAGCAGTTCCGGGTTTCTCGTAGAGCAGTACTTC.

This clonotype appeared a few times. The V call is TRBV4-1, the J call TRBJ2-6; D remains ambiguous. Germline V lookup: CDR1 MGHRA, CDR2 YSYEKL. The V end lost 5 bases, the J end lost 3 bases, and 8 bases lay between the germline ends. This CDR3 has 14 amino acids. This CDR3 is CASSDVGGANVLTF. The CDR3 DNA sequence: TGCGCCAGCAGCGACGTGGGTGGGGCCAACGTCCTGACTTTC.

The rearrangement uses TRBV15 and TRBJ2-5; 7 bases align to TRBD1. The trim removed 2 bases at V and 2 bases at J, leaving 8 bases unmatched. Per germline, CDR1 LNHNV and CDR2 YYDKDF (reference sequence). This CDR3 spans 16 amino acids. The chain's CDR3 is CATSRPPTGRQETQYF. The CDR3 DNA reads TGTGCCACCAGCAGACCCCCGACAGGGCGGCAAGAGACCCAGTACTTC.

V and J are TRBV27 and TRBJ2-1, with D possibly being TRBD1 (5 bases). Per germline, CDR1 MNHEY and CDR2 SMNVEV (reference sequence). The CDR3 spans 16 residues. Trimming pared 3 bases from V and 1 base from J, leaving 13 bases between. The CDR3 nucleotides are TGTGCCAGCAGTTTCCTTCCAGGGATTTCCTACAATGAGCAGTTCTTC. Its protein product is CASSFLPGISYNEQFF.

This clonotype has just a few counts. The V and J genes are TRBV10-3 and TRBJ1-2; no firm D call. The germline CDR1 and CDR2 sequences are ENHRY and SYGVKD. Trimming left V 0 bases short and J 4 bases short, with 6 bases between. The CDR3 spans 13 residues. The CDR3 loop is CAISESSAYGYTF. The DNA for the CDR3 is TGTGCCATCAGTGAGTCCTCAGCCTATGGCTACACCTTC.

This clonotype showed up just a few times. The chain recombines TRBV20-1 with TRBJ1-5; D remains unclear. Looked up from germline, CDR1 is DFQATT and CDR2 is SNEGSKA (reference sequence). The CDR3 loop spans 13 amino acids. The germline V and J ends were trimmed by 3 bases and 3 bases, with 9 bases remaining between them. The CDR3 is CSARISNNQPQHF. The CDR3 coding sequence is TGCAGTGCTAGGATTTCCAACAATCAGCCCCAGCATTTT.

This clonotype has more than one count but fewer than ten. The rearrangement uses TRBV11-2 and TRBJ1-1; a weak D match, TRBD1 (5 bases). This CDR3 contains 14 residues. V was trimmed by 3 bases and J by 5 bases, leaving 13 bases between them. CDR1 is SGHAT and CDR2 is FQNNGV in the germline V gene. The CDR3 sequence is CASSLRGEGTEAFF. In DNA, the CDR3 is TGTGCCAGCAGCTTGCGGGGGGAGGGAACTGAAGCTTTCTTT.

The J gene is TRBJ2-7, the V gene TRBV14; 7 bases are shared with TRBD1. Germline lookup yields CDR1 SGHDN and CDR2 FVKESK. J gave up 2 bases and V 0 bases, and 16 bases lay outside the gene matches. The CDR3 is made up of 19 amino acids. Here the CDR3 reads CASSQETFFRGFEPYEQYF. The CDR3 DNA sequence: TGTGCCAGCAGCCAAGAAACTTTCTTCAGGGGGTTTGAACCCTACGAGCAGTACTTC.

J is TRBJ2-1 and V is TRBV4-1; no definite D call. This CDR3 comprises 17 residues. CDR1 MGHRA and CDR2 YSYEKL come from the germline V gene. The V gene lost 2 bases and the J gene lost 0 bases, with 14 bases spanning the gap. The CDR3 region has the DNA TGCGCCAGCAGCCAAAGGATCATAGAACACTCCTACAATGAGCAGTTCTTC. Translated, it gives CASSQRIIEHSYNEQFF.